The clone carrying this T cell receptor beta chain was counted only a few times. Its specificity is not known. This sample was included in a study of blood T cells in healthy people across ages. The study, taken as a whole, reports: Diversity of TCR beta correlated strongly with naive T cell percentage.

This CDR3 contains 16 residues. Using a J-beta primer mix together with a sample-barcoded 5' primer, a second PCR was run for about 6 to 12 cycles. Every cDNA molecule bore a tag from a template-switch adaptor containing 12 random nucleotides. One entry per CDR3 protein results from TCRdb running MiXCR on the 5' RACE reads. The table records over 500,000 distinct CDR3 sequences, under 65% of them present only once. J is TRBJ2-7 and V is TRBV21-1; TRBD1, the D gene given by the table, was not confirmed from the DNA. TRBV21-1 is deemed a pseudogene. The material sequenced was blood. The TCR comes from a woman aged 80 or older in good health. The CDR3 DNA follows: TGTGCCAGCAGCAAAAGGTCGACAGAGCAGCCCTACGAGCAGTACTTC. Its translation: CASSKRSTEQPYEQYF.